A single count supports the clone carrying this T cell receptor (beta chain). Authors' methods: Amplification from reference gene primers served as the basis for estimated nucleated cell counts. Profiling relied on immunoSEQ multiplex PCR, and the TCRdb table lists in-frame clones only, not all of them. V, J and clone size were drawn from that table, and D and trimming were deduced from the DNA. The sample lists about 300,000 clones; about 90% were seen once. The V end lost 8 bases, the J end lost 1 base, and 14 bases lay between the germline ends. From germline, CDR1 is SGHVS and CDR2 FQNEAQ. The CDR3 extends over 14 amino acids. The sample originates from a study of blood T cell repertoires in COVID-19.

Sample: peripheral blood. The genes are TRBV7-8 and TRBJ1-2; D uncertain. This clonotype was obtained from a woman between 50 and 59 years old with COVID-19, enrolled during active disease. The CDR3 loop reads CASSPSLVNYGYTF. For the CDR3, the DNA is TGTGCCAGCTCCCCTAGCTTAGTTAACTATGGCTACACCTTC.